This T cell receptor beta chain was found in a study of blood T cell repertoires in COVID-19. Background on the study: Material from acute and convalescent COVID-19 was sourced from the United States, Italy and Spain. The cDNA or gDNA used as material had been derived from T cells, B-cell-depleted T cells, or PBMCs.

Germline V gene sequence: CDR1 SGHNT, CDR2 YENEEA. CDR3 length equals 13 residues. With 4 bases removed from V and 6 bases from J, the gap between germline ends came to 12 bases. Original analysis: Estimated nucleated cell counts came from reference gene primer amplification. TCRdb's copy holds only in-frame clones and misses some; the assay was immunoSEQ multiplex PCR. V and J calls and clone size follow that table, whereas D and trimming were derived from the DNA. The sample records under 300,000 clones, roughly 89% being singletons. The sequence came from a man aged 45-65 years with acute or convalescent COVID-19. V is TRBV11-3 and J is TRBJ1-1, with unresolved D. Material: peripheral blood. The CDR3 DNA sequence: TGTGCCAGCAGCTCCGAAAACGGAGCTGAAGCTTTCTTT. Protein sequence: CASSSENGAEAFF.